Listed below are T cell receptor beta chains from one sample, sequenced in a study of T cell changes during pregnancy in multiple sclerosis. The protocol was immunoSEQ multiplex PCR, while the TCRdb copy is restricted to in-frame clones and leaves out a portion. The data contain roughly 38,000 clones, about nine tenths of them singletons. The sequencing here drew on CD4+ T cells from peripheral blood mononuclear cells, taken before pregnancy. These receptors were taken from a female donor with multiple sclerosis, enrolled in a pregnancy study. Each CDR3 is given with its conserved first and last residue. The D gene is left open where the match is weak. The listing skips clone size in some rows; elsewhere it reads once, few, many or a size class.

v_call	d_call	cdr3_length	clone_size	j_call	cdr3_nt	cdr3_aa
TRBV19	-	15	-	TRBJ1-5	TGTGCCGTCAAAGGCTCCCCGGGGAGCAATCAGCCCCAGCATTTT	CAVKGSPGSNQPQHF
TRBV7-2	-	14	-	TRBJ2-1	TGTGCCAGCAGCTTCGCCAGGGATTACAATGAGCAGTTCTTC	CASSFARDYNEQFF
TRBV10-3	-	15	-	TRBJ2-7	TGTGCCATCAGTAAGGACAGCTCGAGCTCCTACGAGCAGTACTTC	CAISKDSSSSYEQYF
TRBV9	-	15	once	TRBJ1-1	TGTGCCAGCAGCGTGGGGAACAGGGTGTACACTGAAGCTTTCTTT	CASSVGNRVYTEAFF
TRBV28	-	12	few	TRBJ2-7	TGTGCCAGCAGTTTGCAGGGAAGCGAGCAGTACTTC	CASSLQGSEQYF
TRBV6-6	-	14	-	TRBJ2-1	TGTGCCAGCAGTAGGGAACTAGTGACCAATGAGCAGTTCTTC	CASSRELVTNEQFF
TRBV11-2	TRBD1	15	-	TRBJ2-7	TGTGCCAGCAGCTTAGCCGGGACAGGGGGGTACGAGCAGTACTTC	CASSLAGTGGYEQYF
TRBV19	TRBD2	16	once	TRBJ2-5	TGTGCCAGTAGTATTTATGGCGGGAGGGGACAAGAGACCCAGTACTTC	CASSIYGGRGQETQYF
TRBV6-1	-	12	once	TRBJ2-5	TGTGCCAGCAGTCTTTCGGGGGAGACCCAGTACTTC	CASSLSGETQYF
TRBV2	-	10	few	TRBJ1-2	TGTGCCAGCAGGGAGGATGGCTACACCTTC	CASREDGYTF
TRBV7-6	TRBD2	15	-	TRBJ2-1	TGTGCCAGCAGCTTAGGGCCGGGAGGGAATAATGAGCAGTTCTTC	CASSLGPGGNNEQFF
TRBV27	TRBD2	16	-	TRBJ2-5	TGTGCCAGCAGTTTAGGGAGGGGACGAGGCCAAGAGACCCAGTACTTC	CASSLGRGRGQETQYF
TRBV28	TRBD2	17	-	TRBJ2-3	TGTGCCAGCAGTTTAGCGGGAGGTCAGTTTAGCACAGATACGCAGTATTTT	CASSLAGGQFSTDTQYF
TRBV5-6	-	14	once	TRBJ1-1	TGTGCCAGCAGCTTGGGAGGGGGTGGGACTGAAGCTTTCTTT	CASSLGGGGTEAFF
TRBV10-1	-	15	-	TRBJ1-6	TGCGCCAGCAGTGACGGGGAAACCTATAATTCACCCCTCCACTTT	CASSDGETYNSPLHF
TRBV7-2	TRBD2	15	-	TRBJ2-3	TGTGCCAGCAGCTTCCTCGGGACTAGCGGGGATACGCAGTATTTT	CASSFLGTSGDTQYF
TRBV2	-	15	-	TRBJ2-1	TGTGCCAGCCTAAAGGACGGGAGCTCCTACAATGAGCAGTTCTTC	CASLKDGSSYNEQFF
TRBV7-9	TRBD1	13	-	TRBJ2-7	TGTGCCAGCAGCATAGGACAGGGGAGGGAGCAGTACTTC	CASSIGQGREQYF
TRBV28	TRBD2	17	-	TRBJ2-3	TGTGCCAGCAGTCCCGGGACTAGCGGGAGATACACAGATACGCAGTATTTT	CASSPGTSGRYTDTQYF
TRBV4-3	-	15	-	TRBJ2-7	TGCGCCAGCAGCCAAGACAGGACAGCCGTCCCCGAGCAGTACTTC	CASSQDRTAVPEQYF
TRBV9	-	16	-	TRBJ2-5	TGTGCCAGCAGCGTTGGGTGGTTGGGGGGACAAGAGACCCAGTACTTC	CASSVGWLGGQETQYF
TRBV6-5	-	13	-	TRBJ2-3	TGTGCCAGCACTACCCCCGGCACAGATACGCAGTATTTT	CASTTPGTDTQYF
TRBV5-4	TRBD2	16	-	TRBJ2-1	TGTGCCAGCAGTTCAGTTCTAGCGGGAGGTATAAATGAGCAGTTCTTC	CASSSVLAGGINEQFF
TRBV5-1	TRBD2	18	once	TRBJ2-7	TGCGCCAGCAGCTTAACAACCGGGACTAGCGGGGGGGACTACGAGCAGTACTTC	CASSLTTGTSGGDYEQYF
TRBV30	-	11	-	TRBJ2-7	TGTGCCGTTGACAGCACCTACGAGCAGTACTTC	CAVDSTYEQYF
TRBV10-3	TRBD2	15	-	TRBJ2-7	TGTGCCATCAGTGAGATGCGGGGGGCTGGTTACGAGCAGTACTTC	CAISEMRGAGYEQYF
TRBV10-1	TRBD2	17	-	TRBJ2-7	TGCGCCAGCAGTGAAGTGGCTAGCGGGAACCGCGGGTACGAGCAGTACTTC	CASSEVASGNRGYEQYF
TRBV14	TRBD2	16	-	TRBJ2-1	TGTGCCAGCGACAGAGGTTCGGGACTAGCAACGGGTGAGCAGTTCTTC	CASDRGSGLATGEQFF
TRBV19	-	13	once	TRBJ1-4	TGTGCCAGTACCCCCGGGGGGGGAGGAAAACTGTTTTTT	CASTPGGGGKLFF
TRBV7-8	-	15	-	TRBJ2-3	TGTGCCAGCAGCTTAGCGGGAGTTAATCGGAATACGCAGTATTTT	CASSLAGVNRNTQYF
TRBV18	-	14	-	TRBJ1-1	TGTGCCAGCTCACCGAGACAGTGGAACACTGAAGCTTTCTTT	CASSPRQWNTEAFF